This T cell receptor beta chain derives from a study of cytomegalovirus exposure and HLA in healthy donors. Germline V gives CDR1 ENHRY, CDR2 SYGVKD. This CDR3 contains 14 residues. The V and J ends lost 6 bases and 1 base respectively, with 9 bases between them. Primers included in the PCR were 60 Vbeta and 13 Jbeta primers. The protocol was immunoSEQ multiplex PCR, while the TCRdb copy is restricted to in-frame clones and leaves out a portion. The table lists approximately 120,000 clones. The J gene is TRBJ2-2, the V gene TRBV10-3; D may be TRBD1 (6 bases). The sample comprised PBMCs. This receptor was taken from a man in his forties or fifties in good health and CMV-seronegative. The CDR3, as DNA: TGTGCCATCAGGATGGGACAGAACACCGGGGAGCTGTTTTTT. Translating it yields CAIRMGQNTGELFF.